This T cell receptor beta chain comes out of a study of blood T cell repertoires in COVID-19 (dated by TCRdb to about 2020). In terms of the full investigation: Samples from collaborators originated in the United States, Italy and Spain and spanned both the acute and convalescent phases of COVID-19. The prospective study material was composed of cDNA or gDNA derived from T cells, B-cell-depleted T cells, or PBMCs. Deeply sampled blood TCRbeta repertoires from subjects exposed to, actively infected with, or recovered from COVID-19 were included in the dataset. The repertoires were released in a freely available public database intended as a resource for research on the immune response to SARS-CoV-2. The samples were drawn from two sources: the first 160 participants of the ongoing ImmuneRACE study, and 1,200 or so subjects contributed by 6 global collaborators. Nearly every sample came with metadata listing a de-identified subject ID, COVID-19 status, age in years and sex. Where HLA class I and class II types were available, the types were taken from metadata supplied by the sample provider, not from assay-based typing.

Looking up the germline V gene (reference sequence) yields CDR1 LNHDA and CDR2 SQIVND. V is pruned by 5 bases and J by 5 bases, leaving 5 bases of the junction without a gene match. Including the terminal cysteine and phenylalanine, the CDR3 comprises 16 residues. Just CDR3 DNA is preserved here, 48 bases in frame from base 1. The collaborating institutions used their own protocols to collect whole blood in K2EDTA tubes. Collaborator samples were shipped for TCRbeta analysis as frozen whole blood, isolated PBMCs, or DNA extracted from either sample type. To note about this clone: No antigen is known for it. Per-base quality was not reported, and no clone a single base away is much larger than it.

The research as a whole found: The amount of clinical and demographic metadata varied by source and participant and was provided uncurated.

TCRbeta CDR3 regions were amplified from genomic DNA by means of the immunoSEQ Assay, a bias-controlled multiplex PCR. Processing in the source paper ran as follows. The number of nucleated cells in each sample was estimated from the amplification of reference gene primers within the assay. To quantify the absolute abundance of each unique TCRbeta CDR3 rearrangement, sequence reads were collapsed and filtered. For each sample, productive Simpson clonality was calculated as the square root of Simpson's diversity index across productive rearrangements. The table was pulled from immuneACCESS by TCRdb, which kept in-frame rearrangements only. Such tables lose some clones; where checked, under half of the loss comes from unresolved V genes, and the rest has no known cause. V and J calls and clone size are given by that table; D and trimming were obtained from the DNA. The table for this sample lists fewer than 15,000 clones; around four fifths of them were counted only once. The biggest ten clones account for 40% to 50% of the sample.

Sequences were obtained from peripheral blood. This TCR derives from an elderly woman with acute or convalescent COVID-19. The chain was built from TRBV19 and TRBJ2-1; 14 bases in the middle match TRBD2. The CDR3 loop reads CASSPRGLAGDNEQFF. DNA sequence: TGTGCCAGTAGTCCTAGGGGACTAGCGGGGGACAATGAGCAGTTCTTC. Where the CDR3 stops, the reference TRBV19 and TRBJ2-1 genes take over; the full variable domain is DGGITQSPKYLFRKEGQNVTLSCEQNLNHDAMYWYRQDPGQGLRLIYYSQIVNDFQKGDIAEGYSVSREKKESFPLTVTSAQKNPTAFYLCASSPRGLAGDNEQFFGPGTRLTVL.